This T cell receptor (beta chain) was observed in a study of T-cell reconstitution after alpha-beta-depleted transplantation in children. Findings and caveats of the study: Diversity and T-cell counts at one year after transplant derived mostly from new T cells. Expanded graft clones, several hundred of them, were reportedly the source of alpha-beta T cells about two months after transplant.

During its preparation, the TCRbeta library received unique molecular identifiers. TCRdb re-analysed the PCR reads in MiXCR, keeping a single row per CDR3 protein. This repertoire shows 90,000 to 150,000 distinct CDR3 sequences, 20% to 25% found once; its top ten account for 10% to 13%. With regard to this clonotype: Antigen specificity is unknown.

V dropped 5 bases and J dropped 4; count of bases not matched to a gene: 11. The CDR3 contains 16 residues. From germline, CDR1 is PRHDT and CDR2 FYEKMQ (reference sequence). This TCR came from a male patient between 2 and 10 years old who had a stem cell transplant for chronic granulomatous disease, so the T cells may come from the graft donor. This chain joins TRBV13 and TRBJ2-1; 7 bases are shared with TRBD2. This sample comprised PBMCs, mostly from graft donor cells, obtained 180 days after TCRalphabeta/CD19-depleted stem cell transplant. CDR3 nucleotide sequence: TGTGCCAGCAGCCTTAGGGGTGGGGAGGGATACAATGAGCAGTTCTTC. Translated, it gives CASSLRGGEGYNEQFF.